The present TCR beta chain was sequenced within a study of OX40 agonist ivuxolimab in advanced cancers. Per germline, CDR1 ENHRY and CDR2 SYGVKD. CDR3 size: 16 residues. V lost 6 bases to trimming and J lost 6 bases; unmatched junction nucleotides: 14. The repertoire was sequenced with immunoSEQ multiplex PCR; TCRdb's copy has only in-frame clones and lacks some. The table lists 75,000 to 100,000 clones, roughly 93% of them singletons. This specimen was CD4+ or CD8+ T cells sorted from blood, taken in a trial of the OX40 agonist ivuxolimab. This sequence joins TRBV10-3 and TRBJ2-1; the match to TRBD2 covers 7 bases. The origin of this receptor is an adult with an advanced solid tumor such as melanoma, head and neck, liver or kidney cancer. CDR3 protein: CAISNSWRTSANEQFF. CDR3 DNA sequence: TGTGCCATCAGCAACTCCTGGAGGACTAGTGCCAATGAGCAGTTCTTC.